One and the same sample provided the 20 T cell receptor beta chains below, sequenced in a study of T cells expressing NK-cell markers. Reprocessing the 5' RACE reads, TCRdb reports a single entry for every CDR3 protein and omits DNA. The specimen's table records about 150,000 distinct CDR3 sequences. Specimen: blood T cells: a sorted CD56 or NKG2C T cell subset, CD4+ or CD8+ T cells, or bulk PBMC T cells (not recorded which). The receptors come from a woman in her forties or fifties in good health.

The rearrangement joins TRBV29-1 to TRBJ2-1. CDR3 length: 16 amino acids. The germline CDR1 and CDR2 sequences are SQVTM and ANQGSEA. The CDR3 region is CSVEEGSGSSYNEQFF.

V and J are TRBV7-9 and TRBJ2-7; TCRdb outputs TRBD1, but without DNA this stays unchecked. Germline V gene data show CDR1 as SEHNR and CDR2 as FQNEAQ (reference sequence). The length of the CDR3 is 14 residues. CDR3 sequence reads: CASSQTGTAYEQYF.

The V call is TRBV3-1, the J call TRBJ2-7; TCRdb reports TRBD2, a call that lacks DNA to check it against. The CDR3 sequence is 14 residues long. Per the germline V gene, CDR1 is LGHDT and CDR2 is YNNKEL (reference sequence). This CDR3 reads CASSQISPSYEQYF.

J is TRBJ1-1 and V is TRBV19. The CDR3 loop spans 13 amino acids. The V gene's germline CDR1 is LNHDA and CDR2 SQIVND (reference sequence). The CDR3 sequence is CASSFAMNTEAFF. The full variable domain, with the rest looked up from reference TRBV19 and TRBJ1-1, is DGGITQSPKYLFRKEGQNVTLSCEQNLNHDAMYWYRQDPGQGLRLIYYSQIVNDFQKGDIAEGYSVSREKKESFPLTVTSAQKNPTAFYLCASSFAMNTEAFFGQGTRLTVV.

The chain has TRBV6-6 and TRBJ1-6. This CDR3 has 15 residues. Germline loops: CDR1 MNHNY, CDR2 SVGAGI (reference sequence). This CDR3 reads CASSELSSYNSPLHF.

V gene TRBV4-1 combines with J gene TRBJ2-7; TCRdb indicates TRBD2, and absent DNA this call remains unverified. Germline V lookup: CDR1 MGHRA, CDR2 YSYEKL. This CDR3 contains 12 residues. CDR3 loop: CASSQESGQQYF.

This CDR3 reads CSASHRLAAYEQYF. The chain uses TRBV20-1 and TRBJ2-7. This CDR3 comprises 14 residues. Germline V gene sequence: CDR1 DFQATT, CDR2 SNEGSKA (reference sequence).

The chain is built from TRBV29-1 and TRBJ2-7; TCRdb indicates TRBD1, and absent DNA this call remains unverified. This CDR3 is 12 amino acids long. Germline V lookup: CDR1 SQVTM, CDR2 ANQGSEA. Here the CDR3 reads CSVGPGRYEQYF.

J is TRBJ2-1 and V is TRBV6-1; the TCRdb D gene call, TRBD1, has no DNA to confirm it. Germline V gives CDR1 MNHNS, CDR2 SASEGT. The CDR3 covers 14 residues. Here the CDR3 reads CASSGQRSYNEQFF.

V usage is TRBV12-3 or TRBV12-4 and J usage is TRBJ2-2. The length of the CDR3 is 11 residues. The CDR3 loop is CASTSTGELFF.

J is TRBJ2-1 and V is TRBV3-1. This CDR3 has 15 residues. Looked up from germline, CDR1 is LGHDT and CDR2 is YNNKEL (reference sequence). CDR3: CASSQGGRTYNEQFF.

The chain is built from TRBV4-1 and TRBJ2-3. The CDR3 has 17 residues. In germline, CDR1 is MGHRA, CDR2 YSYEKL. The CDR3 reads CASSQVGAETSTDTQYF.

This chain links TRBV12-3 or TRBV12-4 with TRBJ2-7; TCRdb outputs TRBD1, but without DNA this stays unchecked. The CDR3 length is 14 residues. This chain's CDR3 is CASSLGGGNYEQYF.

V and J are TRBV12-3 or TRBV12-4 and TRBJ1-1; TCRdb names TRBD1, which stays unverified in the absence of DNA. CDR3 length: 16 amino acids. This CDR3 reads CASSLSGGGMNTEAFF.

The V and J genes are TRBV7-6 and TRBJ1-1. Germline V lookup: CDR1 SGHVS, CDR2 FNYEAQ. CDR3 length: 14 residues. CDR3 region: CASSIGGTDTEAFF.

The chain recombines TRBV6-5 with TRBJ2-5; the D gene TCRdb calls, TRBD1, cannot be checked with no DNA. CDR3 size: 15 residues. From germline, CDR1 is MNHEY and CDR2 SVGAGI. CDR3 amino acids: CASSIVGGLGETQYF.

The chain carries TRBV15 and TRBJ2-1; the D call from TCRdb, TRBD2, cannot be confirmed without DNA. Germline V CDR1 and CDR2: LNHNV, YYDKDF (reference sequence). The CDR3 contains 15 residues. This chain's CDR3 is CATSSIILAGDEQFF.

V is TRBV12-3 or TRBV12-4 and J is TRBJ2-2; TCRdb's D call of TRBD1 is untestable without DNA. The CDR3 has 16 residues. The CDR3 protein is CAIQQSRDRGTGELFF.

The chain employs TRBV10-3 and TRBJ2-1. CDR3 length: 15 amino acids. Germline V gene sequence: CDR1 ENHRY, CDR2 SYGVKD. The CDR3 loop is CAISESAEFYNEQFF.

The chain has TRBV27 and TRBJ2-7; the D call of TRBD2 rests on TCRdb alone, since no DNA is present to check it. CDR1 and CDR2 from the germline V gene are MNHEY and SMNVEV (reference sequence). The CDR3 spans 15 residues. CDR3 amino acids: CASSLLWENPYEQYF.